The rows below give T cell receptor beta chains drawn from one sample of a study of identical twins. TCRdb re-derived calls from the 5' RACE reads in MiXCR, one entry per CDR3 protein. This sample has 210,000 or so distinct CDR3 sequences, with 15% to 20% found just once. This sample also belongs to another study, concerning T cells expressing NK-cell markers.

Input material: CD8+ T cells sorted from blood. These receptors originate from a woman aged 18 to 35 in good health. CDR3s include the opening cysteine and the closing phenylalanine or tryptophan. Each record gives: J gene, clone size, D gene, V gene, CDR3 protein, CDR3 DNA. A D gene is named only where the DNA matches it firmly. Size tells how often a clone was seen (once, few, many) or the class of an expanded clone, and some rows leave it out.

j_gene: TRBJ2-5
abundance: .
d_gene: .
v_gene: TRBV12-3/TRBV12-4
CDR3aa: CASSLATGAGKTQYF
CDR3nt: TGTGCCAGCAGTTTAGCCACGGGAGCAGGGAAGACCCAGTACTTC

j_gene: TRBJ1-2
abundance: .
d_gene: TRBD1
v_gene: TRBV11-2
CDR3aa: CASSGSGTGLFLYGYTF
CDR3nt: TGTGCCAGCAGCGGATCCGGGACAGGGCTATTTCTCTATGGCTACACCTTC

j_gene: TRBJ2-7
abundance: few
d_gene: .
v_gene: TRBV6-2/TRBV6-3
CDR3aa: CASSYETSEFYEQYF
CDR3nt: TGTGCCAGCAGTTATGAGACTAGTGAGTTTTACGAGCAGTACTTC

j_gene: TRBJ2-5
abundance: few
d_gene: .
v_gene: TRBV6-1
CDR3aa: CASRKGVLETQYF
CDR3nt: TGTGCCAGCAGGAAAGGGGTTTTAGAGACCCAGTACTTC

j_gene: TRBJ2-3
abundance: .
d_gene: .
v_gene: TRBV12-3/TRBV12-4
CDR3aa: CASSSEPAKAVDTQYF
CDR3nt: TGTGCCAGCAGTTCCGAGCCCGCGAAGGCAGTCGATACGCAGTATTTT

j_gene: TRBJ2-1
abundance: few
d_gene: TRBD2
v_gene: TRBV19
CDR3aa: CASSIVPSGVNEQFF
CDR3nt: TGTGCCAGTAGTATAGTCCCTAGCGGCGTAAATGAGCAGTTCTTC

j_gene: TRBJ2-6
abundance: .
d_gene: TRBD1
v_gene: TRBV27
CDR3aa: CASSSGGSGANVLTF
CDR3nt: TGTGCCAGCAGTTCAGGGGGCTCTGGGGCCAACGTCCTGACTTTC

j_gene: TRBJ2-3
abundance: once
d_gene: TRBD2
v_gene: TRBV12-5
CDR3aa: CASGLGTSSSDTQYF
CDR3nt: TGTGCTAGTGGTTTAGGGACTAGCTCCTCAGATACGCAGTATTTT

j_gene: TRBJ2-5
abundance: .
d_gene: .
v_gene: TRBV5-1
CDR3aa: CASSLRTGRQETQYF
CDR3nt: TGCGCCAGCAGCTTGCGCACGGGGCGGCAAGAGACCCAGTACTTC

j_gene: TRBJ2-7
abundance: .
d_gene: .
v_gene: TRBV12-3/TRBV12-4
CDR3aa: CASSLGSPREQYF
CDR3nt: TGTGCCAGCAGTTTAGGGAGCCCCCGGGAGCAGTACTTC

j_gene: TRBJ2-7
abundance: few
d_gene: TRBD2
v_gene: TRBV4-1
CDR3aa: CASSQDFRTRSEQYF
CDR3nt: TGCGCCAGCAGCCAAGATTTTAGGACTAGAAGCGAGCAGTACTTC

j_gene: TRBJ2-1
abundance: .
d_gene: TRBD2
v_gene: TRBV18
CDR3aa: CASSPYRAGGSYEQFF
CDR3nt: TGTGCCAGCTCACCGTACCGAGCGGGGGGTTCGTATGAGCAGTTCTTC

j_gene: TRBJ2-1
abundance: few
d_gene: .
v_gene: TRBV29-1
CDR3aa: CSDASVSSYNEQFF
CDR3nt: TGCAGCGACGCTAGCGTTAGCTCCTACAATGAGCAGTTCTTC

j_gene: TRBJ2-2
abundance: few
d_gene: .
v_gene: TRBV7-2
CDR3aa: CASSLTAPGTGELFF
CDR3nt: TGTGCCAGCAGCTTGACAGCCCCAGGTACCGGGGAGCTGTTTTTT

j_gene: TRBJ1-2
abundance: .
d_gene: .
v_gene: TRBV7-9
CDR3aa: CASSWGAKRVFGYTF
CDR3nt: TGTGCCAGCAGCTGGGGAGCTAAGAGGGTTTTCGGCTACACCTTC

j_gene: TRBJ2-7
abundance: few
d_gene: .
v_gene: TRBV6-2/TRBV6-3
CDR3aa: CASSFPSAYEQYF
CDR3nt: TGTGCCAGCAGTTTCCCGTCCGCGTACGAGCAGTACTTC

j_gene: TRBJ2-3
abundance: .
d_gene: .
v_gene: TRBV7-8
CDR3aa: CASSQVAVLTDTQYF
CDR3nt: TGTGCCAGCAGCCAGGTAGCGGTCCTCACAGATACGCAGTATTTT

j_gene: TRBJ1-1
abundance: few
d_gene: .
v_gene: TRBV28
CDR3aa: CASSRLGGNTEAFF
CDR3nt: TGTGCCAGCAGTCGTCTAGGGGGGAACACTGAAGCTTTCTTT

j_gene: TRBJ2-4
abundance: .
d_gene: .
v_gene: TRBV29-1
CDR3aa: CSVEVLAKNIQYF
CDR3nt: TGCAGCGTTGAAGTCCTAGCCAAAAACATTCAGTACTTC

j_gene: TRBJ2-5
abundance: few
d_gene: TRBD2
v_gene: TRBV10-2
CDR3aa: CASSESWTSGGQETQYF
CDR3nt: TGCGCCAGCAGTGAGTCGTGGACTAGCGGGGGGCAAGAGACCCAGTACTTC

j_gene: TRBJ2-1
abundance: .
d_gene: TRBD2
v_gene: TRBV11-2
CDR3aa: CASSSFLSSGTSGSFYEQFF
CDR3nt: TGTGCCAGCAGCTCCTTCCTCTCATCCGGGACTAGCGGGAGTTTTTATGAGCAGTTCTTC

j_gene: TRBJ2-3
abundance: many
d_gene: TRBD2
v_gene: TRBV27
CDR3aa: CASRSGGPAVNTQYF
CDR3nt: TGTGCCAGCAGGAGCGGGGGGCCCGCCGTCAATACGCAGTATTTT

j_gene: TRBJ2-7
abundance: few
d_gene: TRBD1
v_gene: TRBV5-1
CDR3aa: CASSYWTGAMEQYF
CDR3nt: TGCGCCAGCAGCTACTGGACAGGGGCTATGGAGCAGTACTTC

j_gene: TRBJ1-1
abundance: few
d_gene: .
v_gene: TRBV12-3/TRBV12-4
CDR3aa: CASSYSAGNTEAFF
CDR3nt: TGTGCCAGCAGTTACTCGGCAGGGAACACTGAAGCTTTCTTT

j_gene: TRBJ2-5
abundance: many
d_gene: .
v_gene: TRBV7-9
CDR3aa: CASSQTGRGETQYF
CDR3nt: TGTGCCAGCAGCCAGACTGGGCGAGGGGAGACCCAGTACTTC

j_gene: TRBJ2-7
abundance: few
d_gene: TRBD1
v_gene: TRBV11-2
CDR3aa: CASSSTGTGVYEQYF
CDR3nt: TGTGCCAGCAGCTCTACAGGGACAGGGGTATACGAGCAGTACTTC

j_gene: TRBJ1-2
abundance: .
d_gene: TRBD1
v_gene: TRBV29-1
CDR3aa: CSARTGGLGYTF
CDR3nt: TGCAGCGCCAGGACAGGGGGCTTAGGCTACACCTTC

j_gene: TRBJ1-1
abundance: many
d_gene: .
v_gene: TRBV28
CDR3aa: CASSFQGVTEAFF
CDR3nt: TGTGCCAGCAGTTTTCAAGGGGTTACTGAAGCTTTCTTT

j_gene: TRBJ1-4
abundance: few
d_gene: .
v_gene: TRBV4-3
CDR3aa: CASSQEPDGFLNEKLFF
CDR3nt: TGCGCCAGCAGCCAAGAGCCCGATGGGTTCCTAAATGAAAAACTGTTTTTT

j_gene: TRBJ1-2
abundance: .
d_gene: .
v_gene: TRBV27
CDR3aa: CASRHQDRIYGYTF
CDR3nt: TGTGCCAGCAGACATCAAGACAGGATCTATGGCTACACCTTC

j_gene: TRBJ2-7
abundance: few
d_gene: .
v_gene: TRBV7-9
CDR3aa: CASSLAAYEQYF
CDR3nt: TGTGCCAGCAGCTTAGCTGCCTACGAGCAGTACTTC

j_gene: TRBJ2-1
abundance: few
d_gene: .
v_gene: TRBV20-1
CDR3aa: CSASRPTYNEQFF
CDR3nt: TGCAGTGCTTCGCGACCAACCTACAATGAGCAGTTCTTC

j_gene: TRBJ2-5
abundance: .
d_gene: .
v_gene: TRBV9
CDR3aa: CASSVLPPQETQYF
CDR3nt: TGTGCCAGCAGCGTACTGCCCCCACAAGAGACCCAGTACTTC

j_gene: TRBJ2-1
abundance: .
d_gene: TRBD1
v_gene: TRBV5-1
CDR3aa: CASSTGTGGLNEQFF
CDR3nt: TGCGCCAGCAGTACCGGGACAGGGGGCTTGAATGAGCAGTTCTTC

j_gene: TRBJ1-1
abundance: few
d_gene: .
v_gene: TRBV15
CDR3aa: CATSRFSLPGTEAFF
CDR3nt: TGTGCCACCAGTCGTTTCTCCCTCCCGGGCACTGAAGCTTTCTTT

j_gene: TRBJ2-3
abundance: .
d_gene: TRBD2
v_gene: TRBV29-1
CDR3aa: CSVEGTSGTDTQYF
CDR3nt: TGCAGCGTTGAGGGGACTAGCGGCACAGATACGCAGTATTTT

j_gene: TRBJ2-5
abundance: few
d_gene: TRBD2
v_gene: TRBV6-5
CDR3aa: CASSSAGAKETQYF
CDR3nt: TGTGCCAGCAGTTCCGCGGGAGCCAAAGAGACCCAGTACTTC

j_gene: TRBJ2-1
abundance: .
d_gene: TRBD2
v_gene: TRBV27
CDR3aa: CASSFLAGGYNEQFF
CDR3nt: TGTGCCAGCAGTTTCCTAGCGGGAGGGTACAATGAGCAGTTCTTC

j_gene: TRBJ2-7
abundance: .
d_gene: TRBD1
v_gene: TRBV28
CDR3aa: CASRPVVTGAENEQYF
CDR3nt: TGTGCCAGCAGACCCGTGGTGACAGGGGCGGAGAACGAGCAGTACTTC

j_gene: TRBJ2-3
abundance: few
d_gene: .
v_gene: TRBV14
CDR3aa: CASSQGFTDTQYF
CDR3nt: TGTGCCAGCAGCCAGGGCTTCACAGATACGCAGTATTTT

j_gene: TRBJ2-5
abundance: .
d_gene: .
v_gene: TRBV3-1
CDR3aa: CASSQDTARRTQYF
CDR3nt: TGTGCCAGCAGCCAAGACACGGCGAGACGGACCCAGTACTTC

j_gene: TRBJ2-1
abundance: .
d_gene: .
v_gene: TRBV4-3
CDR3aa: CASSQEESSGYNEQFF
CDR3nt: TGCGCCAGCAGCCAAGAAGAGAGTAGCGGCTACAATGAGCAGTTCTTC

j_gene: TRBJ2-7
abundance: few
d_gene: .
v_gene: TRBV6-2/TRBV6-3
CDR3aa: CASSYPRKGMEQYF
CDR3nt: TGTGCCAGCAGTTACCCCCGAAAGGGAATGGAGCAGTACTTC

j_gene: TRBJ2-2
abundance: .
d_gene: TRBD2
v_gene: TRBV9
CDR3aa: CASSVDGSGRGTGELFF
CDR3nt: TGTGCCAGCAGCGTAGATGGGAGCGGGAGAGGGACCGGGGAGCTGTTTTTT

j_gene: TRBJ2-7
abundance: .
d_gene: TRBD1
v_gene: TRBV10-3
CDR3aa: CAISGDRGYEQYF
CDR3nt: TGTGCCATCAGTGGGGACAGGGGGTACGAGCAGTACTTC

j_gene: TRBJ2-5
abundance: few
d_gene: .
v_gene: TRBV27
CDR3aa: CASSLLGLGETQYF
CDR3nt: TGTGCCAGCAGTTTATTGGGTCTGGGAGAGACCCAGTACTTC

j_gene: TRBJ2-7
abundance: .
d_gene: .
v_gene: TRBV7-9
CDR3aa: CASSPLAASRRDEQYF
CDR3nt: TGTGCCAGCAGCCCCCTCGCTGCCAGTCGACGGGACGAGCAGTACTTC

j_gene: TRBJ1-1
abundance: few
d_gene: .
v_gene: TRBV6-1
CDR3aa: CASSNFGVGDTEAFF
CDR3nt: TGTGCCAGCAGTAATTTTGGGGTAGGGGACACTGAAGCTTTCTTT

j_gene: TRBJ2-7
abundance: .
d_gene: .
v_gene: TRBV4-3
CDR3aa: CASSLQRVSEQYF
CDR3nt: TGCGCCAGCAGCCTCCAGCGAGTTTCCGAGCAGTACTTC

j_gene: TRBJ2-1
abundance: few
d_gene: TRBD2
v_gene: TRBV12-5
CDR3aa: CASGLGLAEINEQFF
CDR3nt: TGTGCTAGTGGTTTAGGACTAGCGGAGATTAATGAGCAGTTCTTC